This record concerns one TCR beta chain sequence. These data originate in a study of T cell changes during pregnancy in multiple sclerosis. Sequencing was performed with immunoSEQ multiplex PCR; in TCRdb, only in-frame clones are kept and a portion is missing. Here the sample spans 85,000 to 120,000 clones, about 89% being singletons. The sequence was obtained from a female donor with multiple sclerosis, enrolled in a pregnancy study. Specimen: peripheral blood, collected before pregnancy.

The CDR3 sequence: CASSVLGAAGNTIYF. As DNA, the CDR3 is TGTGCCAGCAGCGTACTGGGTGCGGCTGGAAACACCATATATTTT. The chain combines TRBV9 with TRBJ1-3, with D hard to call. V was pared by 1 base and J by 2 bases, with 10 bases between. The CDR3 is 15 amino acids. Germline CDR1 reads SGDLS; CDR2 reads YYNGEE.